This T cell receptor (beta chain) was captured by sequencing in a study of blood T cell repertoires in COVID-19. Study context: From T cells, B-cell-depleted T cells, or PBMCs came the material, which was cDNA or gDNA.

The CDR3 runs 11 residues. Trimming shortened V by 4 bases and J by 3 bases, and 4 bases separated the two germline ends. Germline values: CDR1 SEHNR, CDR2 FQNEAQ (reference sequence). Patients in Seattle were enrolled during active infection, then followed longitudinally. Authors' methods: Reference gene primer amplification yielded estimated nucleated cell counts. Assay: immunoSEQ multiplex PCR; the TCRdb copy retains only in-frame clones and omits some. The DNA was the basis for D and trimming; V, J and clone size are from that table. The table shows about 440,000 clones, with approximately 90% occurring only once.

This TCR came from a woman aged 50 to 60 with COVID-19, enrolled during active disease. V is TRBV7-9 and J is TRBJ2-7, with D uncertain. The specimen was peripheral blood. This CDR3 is CASSSIYEQYF. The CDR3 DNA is TGTGCCAGCAGCTCTATCTACGAGCAGTACTTC. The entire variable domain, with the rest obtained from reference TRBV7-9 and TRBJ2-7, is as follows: DTGVSQNPRHKITKRGQNVTFRCDPISEHNRLYWYRQTLGQGPEFLTYFQNEAQLEKSRLLSDRFSAERPKGSFSTLEIQRTEQGDSAMYLCASSSIYEQYFGPGTRLTVT.